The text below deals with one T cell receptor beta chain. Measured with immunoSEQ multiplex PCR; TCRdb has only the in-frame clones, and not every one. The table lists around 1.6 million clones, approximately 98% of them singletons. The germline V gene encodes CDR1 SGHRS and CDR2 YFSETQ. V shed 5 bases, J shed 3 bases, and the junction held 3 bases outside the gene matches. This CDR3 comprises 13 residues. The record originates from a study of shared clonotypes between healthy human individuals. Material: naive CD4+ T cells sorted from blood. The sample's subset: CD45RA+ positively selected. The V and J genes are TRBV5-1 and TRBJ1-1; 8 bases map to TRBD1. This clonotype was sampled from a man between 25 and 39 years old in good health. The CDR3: CASSQGAHTEAFF. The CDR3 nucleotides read TGCGCCAGCAGTCAGGGGGCGCACACTGAAGCTTTCTTT.